Each of the 5 T cell receptor beta chains below was sequenced from the same sample in a study of CXCR3-negative and CXCR3-positive naive CD8 T cells. The libraries of TRB cDNA were prepared using 5' RACE with UMI labels. Reanalyzing the 5' RACE reads, TCRdb keeps one entry per CDR3 protein, without DNA. The sample's table shows tens of thousands of distinct CDR3 sequences. Sequencing used memory CD8+ T cells from blood. These receptors were collected from a human donor in good health. Some clones in this sample may be carry-over from other donors' samples.

CDR3 protein: CASSQANTEAFF. V and J are TRBV3-1 and TRBJ1-1. This CDR3 has 12 amino acids. Germline loops: CDR1 LGHDT, CDR2 YNNKEL (reference sequence).

The chain recombines TRBV7-9 with TRBJ2-1. This CDR3 is 13 amino acids long. Germline values: CDR1 SEHNR, CDR2 FQNEAQ (reference sequence). The CDR3 region is CASSLAQVNEQFF.

The chain combines TRBV15 with TRBJ2-7; TCRdb gives TRBD2 as the D gene, but with no DNA this cannot be confirmed. CDR1 and CDR2 from the germline V gene are LNHNV and YYDKDF (reference sequence). The CDR3 totals 16 residues. CDR3 loop: CATSRERLAGSYEQYF.

The chain couples TRBV5-1 to TRBJ1-1; lacking DNA, the TRBD1 call made by TCRdb goes unchecked. The CDR3 totals 13 residues. Germline V gene lookup returns CDR1 SGHRS and CDR2 YFSETQ. The CDR3 sequence is CASSLGGATEAFF.

J is TRBJ1-1 and V is TRBV29-1. Germline-derived CDR1 and CDR2 are SQVTM and ANQGSEA. The CDR3 is made up of 11 amino acids. CDR3 sequence reads: CSLRMDTEAFF.